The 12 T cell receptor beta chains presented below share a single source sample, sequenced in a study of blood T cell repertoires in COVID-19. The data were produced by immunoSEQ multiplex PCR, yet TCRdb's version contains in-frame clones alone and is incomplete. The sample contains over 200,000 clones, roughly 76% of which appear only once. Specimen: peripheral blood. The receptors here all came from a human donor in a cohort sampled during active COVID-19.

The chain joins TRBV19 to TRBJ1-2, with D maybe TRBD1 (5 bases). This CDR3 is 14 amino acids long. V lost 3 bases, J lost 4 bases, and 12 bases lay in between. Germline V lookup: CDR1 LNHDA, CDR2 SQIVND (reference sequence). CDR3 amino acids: CASSILGGVYGYTF. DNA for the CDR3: TGTGCCAGTAGTATCCTGGGGGGAGTCTATGGCTACACCTTC.

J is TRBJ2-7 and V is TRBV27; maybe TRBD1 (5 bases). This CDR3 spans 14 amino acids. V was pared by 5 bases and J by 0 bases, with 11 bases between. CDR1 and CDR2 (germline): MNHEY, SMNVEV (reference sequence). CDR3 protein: CASSTQGYSYEQYF. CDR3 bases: TGTGCCAGCAGTACTCAGGGCTACTCCTACGAGCAGTACTTC.

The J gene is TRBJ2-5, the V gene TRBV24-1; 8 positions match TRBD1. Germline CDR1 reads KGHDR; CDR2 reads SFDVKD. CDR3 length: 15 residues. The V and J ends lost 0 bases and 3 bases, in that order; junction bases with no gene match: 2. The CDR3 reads CATSDLGQGKETQYF. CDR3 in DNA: TGTGCCACCAGTGATTTGGGACAGGGTAAAGAGACCCAGTACTTC.

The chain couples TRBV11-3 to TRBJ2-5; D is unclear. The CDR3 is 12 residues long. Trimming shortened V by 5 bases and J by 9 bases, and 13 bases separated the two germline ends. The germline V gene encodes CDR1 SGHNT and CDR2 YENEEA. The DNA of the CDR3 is TGTGCCAGCAGCCCAATGGTTGGGCCCCAGTACTTC. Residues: CASSPMVGPQYF.

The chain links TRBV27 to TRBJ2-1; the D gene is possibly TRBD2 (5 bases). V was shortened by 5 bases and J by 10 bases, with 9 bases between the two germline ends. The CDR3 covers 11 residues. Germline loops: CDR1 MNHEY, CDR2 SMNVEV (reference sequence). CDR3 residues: CASSLSGEQFF. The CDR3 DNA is TGTGCCAGCAGTCTCAGCGGAGAGCAGTTCTTC.

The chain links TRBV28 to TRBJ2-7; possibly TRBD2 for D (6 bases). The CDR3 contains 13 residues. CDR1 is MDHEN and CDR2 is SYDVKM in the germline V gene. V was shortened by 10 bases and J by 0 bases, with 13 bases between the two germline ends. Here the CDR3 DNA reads TGTGCCACCGCGGGAACTTCCTCCTACGAGCAGTACTTC. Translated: CATAGTSSYEQYF.

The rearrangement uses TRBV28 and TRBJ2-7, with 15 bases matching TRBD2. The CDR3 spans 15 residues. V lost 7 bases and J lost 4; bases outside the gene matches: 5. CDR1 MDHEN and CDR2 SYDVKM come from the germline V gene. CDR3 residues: CASTPGLAGGYEQYF. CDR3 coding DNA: TGTGCCAGCACTCCGGGACTAGCGGGAGGATACGAGCAGTACTTC. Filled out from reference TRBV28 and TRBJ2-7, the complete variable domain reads DVKVTQSSRYLVKRTGEKVFLECVQDMDHENMFWYRQDPGLGLRLIYFSYDVKMKEKGDIPEGYSVSREKKERFSLILESASTNQTSMYLCASTPGLAGGYEQYFGPGTRLTVT.

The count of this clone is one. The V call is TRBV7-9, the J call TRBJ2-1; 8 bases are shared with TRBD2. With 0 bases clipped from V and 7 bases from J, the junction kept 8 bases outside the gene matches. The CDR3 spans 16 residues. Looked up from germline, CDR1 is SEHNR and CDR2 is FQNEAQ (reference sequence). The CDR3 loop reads CASSLAGAGGKNEQFF. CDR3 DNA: TGTGCCAGCAGCTTAGCGGGGGCGGGAGGAAAGAATGAGCAGTTCTTC.

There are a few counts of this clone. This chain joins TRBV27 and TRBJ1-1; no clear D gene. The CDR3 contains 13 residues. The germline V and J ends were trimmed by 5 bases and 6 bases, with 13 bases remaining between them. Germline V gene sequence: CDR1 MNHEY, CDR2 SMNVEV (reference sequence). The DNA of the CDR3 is TGTGCCAGCAGTCATGGGTGGAGGGCTGAAGCTTTCTTT. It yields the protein CASSHGWRAEAFF.

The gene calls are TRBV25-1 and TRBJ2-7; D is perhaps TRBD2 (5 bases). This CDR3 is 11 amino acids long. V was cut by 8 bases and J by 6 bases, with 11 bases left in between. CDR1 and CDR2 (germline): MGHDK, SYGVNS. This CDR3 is CASSRGFEQYF. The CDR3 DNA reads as TGTGCCAGCTCCCGGGGTTTCGAGCAGTACTTC.

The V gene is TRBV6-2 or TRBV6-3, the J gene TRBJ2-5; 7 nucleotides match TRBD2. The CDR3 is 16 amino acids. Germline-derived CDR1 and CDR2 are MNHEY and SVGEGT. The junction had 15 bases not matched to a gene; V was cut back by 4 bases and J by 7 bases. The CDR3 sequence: CASSSFRAGPKGTQYF. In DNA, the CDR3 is TGTGCCAGCAGTTCGTTCCGAGCGGGACCGAAAGGGACCCAGTACTTC.

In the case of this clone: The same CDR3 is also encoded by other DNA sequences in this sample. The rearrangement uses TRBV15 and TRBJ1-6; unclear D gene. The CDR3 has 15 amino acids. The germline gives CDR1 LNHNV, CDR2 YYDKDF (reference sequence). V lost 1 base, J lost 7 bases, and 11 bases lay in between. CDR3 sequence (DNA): TGTGCCACCAGCAGAGTTACCTCGCGGAATTCACCCCTCCACTTT. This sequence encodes CATSRVTSRNSPLHF.